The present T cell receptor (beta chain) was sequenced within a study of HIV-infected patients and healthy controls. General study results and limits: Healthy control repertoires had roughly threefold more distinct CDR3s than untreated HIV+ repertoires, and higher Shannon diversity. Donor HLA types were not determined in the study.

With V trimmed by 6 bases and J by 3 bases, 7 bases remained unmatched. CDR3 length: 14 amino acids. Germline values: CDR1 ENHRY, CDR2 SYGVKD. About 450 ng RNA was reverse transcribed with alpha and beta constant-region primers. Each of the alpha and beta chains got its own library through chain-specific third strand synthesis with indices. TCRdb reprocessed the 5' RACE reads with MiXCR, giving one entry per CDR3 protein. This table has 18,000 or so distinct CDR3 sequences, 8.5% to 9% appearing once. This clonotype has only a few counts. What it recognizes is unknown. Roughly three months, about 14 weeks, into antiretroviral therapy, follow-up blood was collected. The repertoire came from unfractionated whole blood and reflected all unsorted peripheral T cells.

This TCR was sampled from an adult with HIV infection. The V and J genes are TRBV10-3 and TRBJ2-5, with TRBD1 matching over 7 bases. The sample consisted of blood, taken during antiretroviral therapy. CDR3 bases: TGTGCCATCAGCATAACAGGGGCCGAAGAGACCCAGTACTTC. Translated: CAISITGAEETQYF.